Listed below are T cell receptor beta chains from one sample, sequenced in a study of molecular identifiers for immune sequencing clone quantification. One entry per CDR3 protein, called by TCRdb with MiXCR from the PCR reads. The data show tens of thousands of distinct CDR3 sequences, about 20% seen once. Material: naive CD8+ T cells from blood, with Jurkat cell RNA spiked in. The receptors were sampled from a human donor in good health. Some libraries in this study had Jurkat cell RNA spiked in. CDR3s include the opening cysteine and the closing phenylalanine or tryptophan. A D gene is named only where the DNA matches it firmly. The listing skips clone size in some rows; elsewhere it reads once, few, many or a size class.

size,J,D,V,CDR3,DNA
many,TRBJ2-3,.,TRBV4-3,CASSQDMANRPTDTQYF,TGCGCCAGCAGCCAAGATATGGCCAACCGCCCCACAGATACGCAGTATTTT
many,TRBJ1-5,.,TRBV28,CASRLGRSNQPQHF,TGTGCCAGCAGACTCGGACGGAGCAATCAGCCCCAGCATTTT
.,TRBJ1-5,.,TRBV4-1,CASSQEGWNQPQHF,TGCGCCAGCAGCCAAGAGGGCTGGAATCAGCCCCAGCATTTT
.,TRBJ1-5,.,TRBV12-3/TRBV12-4,CASSQGRGGNQPQHF,TGTGCCAGCAGCCAGGGGAGGGGAGGGAATCAGCCCCAGCATTTT
many,TRBJ2-3,TRBD2,TRBV5-8,CASSLEVSGSVVDTQYF,TGTGCCAGCAGCTTGGAGGTTAGCGGGAGCGTTGTAGATACGCAGTATTTT
many,TRBJ2-7,TRBD1,TRBV5-1,CASSLEGQGEQYF,TGCGCCAGCAGCTTGGAGGGACAGGGAGAGCAGTACTTC
many,TRBJ2-3,TRBD1,TRBV19,CASSIDGTGGIRSTDTQYF,TGTGCCAGTAGTATAGATGGGACAGGGGGCATCCGGAGCACAGATACGCAGTATTTT
many,TRBJ2-7,TRBD1,TRBV19,CASSMGQGVAYEQYF,TGTGCCAGTAGTATGGGACAGGGGGTTGCCTACGAGCAGTACTTC
.,TRBJ2-7,.,TRBV28,CASSFIPENSYEQDF,TGTGCCAGCAGTTTTATCCCGGAGAACTCCTACGAGCAGGACTTC
few,TRBJ2-5,TRBD2,TRBV27,CASSPVRVAGVGETQYF,TGTGCCAGCAGCCCCGTCAGGGTAGCGGGAGTCGGAGAGACCCAGTACTTC
many,TRBJ2-7,.,TRBV9,CASSVTAGSYEQYF,TGTGCCAGCAGCGTGACCGCCGGGTCCTACGAGCAGTACTTC
many,TRBJ1-1,.,TRBV7-6,CASSLRDTKNTEAFF,TGTGCCAGCTCCCTACGGGACACCAAGAACACTGAAGCTTTCTTT
many,TRBJ2-3,.,TRBV20-1,CSAREEKDDTQYF,TGCAGTGCTAGAGAAGAGAAGGATGATACGCAGTATTTT
.,TRBJ2-1,.,TRBV28,CASNSLSVLASTYNEQFF,TGTGCCAGCAATTCCTTATCGGTCCTAGCATCTACCTACAATGAGCAGTTCTTC
many,TRBJ2-7,TRBD1,TRBV20-1,CSARDPGQYSYEQYF,TGCAGTGCTAGAGATCCGGGACAGTACTCCTACGAGCAGTACTTC
few,TRBJ2-2,.,TRBV5-6,CASSSRAGELFF,TGTGCCAGCAGCTCCAGGGCCGGGGAGCTGTTTTTT
many,TRBJ1-5,TRBD1,TRBV23-1,CASVPSRDRGLMNQPQHF,TGCGCCAGCGTACCTTCCAGGGACAGGGGCCTCATGAATCAGCCCCAGCATTTT
many,TRBJ1-5,TRBD1,TRBV4-3,CASSQEISVLRGEADNQPQHF,TGCGCCAGCAGCCAAGAGATTAGTGTGCTCAGGGGGGAGGCGGACAATCAGCCCCAGCATTTT
.,TRBJ1-5,.,TRBV6-2/TRBV6-3,CASSYTDSNQPQHF,TGTGCCAGCAGTTACACCGATAGCAATCAGCCCCAGCATTTT
many,TRBJ2-1,.,TRBV30,CAWSGLNEQFF,TGTGCCTGGAGTGGCCTTAATGAGCAGTTCTTC
many,TRBJ1-1,.,TRBV7-9,CASSSTLNTEAFF,TGTGCCAGCAGCTCGACATTGAACACTGAAGCTTTCTTT
many,TRBJ1-4,.,TRBV7-9,CASSLDLALSTNEKLFF,TGTGCCAGCAGCTTAGATCTGGCGCTATCAACTAATGAAAAACTGTTTTTT
many,TRBJ2-1,TRBD2,TRBV7-6,CASSLAGGKWSEQFF,TGTGCCAGCAGCTTAGCGGGGGGGAAATGGAGTGAGCAGTTCTTC
medium-sized,TRBJ2-1,.,TRBV7-2,CASSPIGSLDNEQFF,TGTGCCAGCAGCCCAATCGGGTCCCTAGACAATGAGCAGTTCTTC
many,TRBJ2-3,.,TRBV9,CASSVVAAGLDTQYF,TGTGCCAGCAGCGTGGTGGCCGCCGGCCTGGATACGCAGTATTTT
many,TRBJ1-1,.,TRBV27,CASSLLMGGGFTEAFF,TGTGCCAGCAGCCTGCTGATGGGGGGTGGGTTTACTGAAGCTTTCTTT
many,TRBJ2-3,.,TRBV15,CATSSFVGGGPDTQYF,TGTGCCACCAGCAGCTTCGTGGGAGGGGGGCCAGATACGCAGTATTTT
.,TRBJ2-1,TRBD2,TRBV4-1,CASSPSGTSGNEQFF,TGCGCCAGCAGCCCATCCGGGACTAGCGGCAATGAGCAGTTCTTC
many,TRBJ2-1,TRBD2,TRBV4-1,CASSLSGDSYNEQFF,TGCGCCAGCAGCCTTAGCGGGGATAGCTACAATGAGCAGTTCTTC
many,TRBJ2-1,.,TRBV7-6,CASSPRDSLYNEQFF,TGTGCCAGCAGCCCCCGGGACTCACTCTACAATGAGCAGTTCTTC
many,TRBJ2-2,.,TRBV7-8,CASSFLTGYTGELFF,TGTGCCAGCAGCTTCCTGACGGGATACACCGGGGAGCTGTTTTTT
.,TRBJ1-5,TRBD1,TRBV2,CASSELWGQGAGSNQPQHF,TGTGCCAGCAGTGAATTATGGGGACAGGGGGCGGGTAGCAATCAGCCCCAGCATTTT
many,TRBJ2-7,.,TRBV20-1,CSALPAGRTTYEQYF,TGCAGTGCCCTCCCCGCGGGCCGAACAACATACGAGCAGTACTTC
.,TRBJ1-5,.,TRBV3-1,CASSPKRFPGDFNQSQHF,TGTGCCAGCAGCCCCAAGAGGTTTCCAGGGGATTTCAATCAGTCCCAGCATTTT
many,TRBJ1-1,TRBD1,TRBV11-2,CASSLTLQGAKNTEAFF,TGTGCCAGCAGCTTAACACTCCAGGGGGCTAAGAACACTGAAGCTTTCTTT
many,TRBJ2-7,TRBD2,TRBV4-3,CASSPSGAGAYEQYF,TGCGCCAGCAGCCCCTCGGGAGCGGGGGCATACGAGCAGTACTTC